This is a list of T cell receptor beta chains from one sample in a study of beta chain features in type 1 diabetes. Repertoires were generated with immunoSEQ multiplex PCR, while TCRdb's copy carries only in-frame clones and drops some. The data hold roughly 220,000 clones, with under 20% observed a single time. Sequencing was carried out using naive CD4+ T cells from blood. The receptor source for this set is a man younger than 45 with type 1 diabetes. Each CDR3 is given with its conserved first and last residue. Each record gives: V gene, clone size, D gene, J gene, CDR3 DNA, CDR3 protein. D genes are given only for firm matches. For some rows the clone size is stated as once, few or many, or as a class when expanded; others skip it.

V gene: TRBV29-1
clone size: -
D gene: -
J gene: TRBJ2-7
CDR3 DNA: TGCAGCGTTGTCAAGGGGGGCTCCTACGAGCAGTACTTC
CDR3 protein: CSVVKGGSYEQYF

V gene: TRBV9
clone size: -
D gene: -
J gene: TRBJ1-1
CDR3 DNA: TGTGCCAGCAGAAGGGACGGCATGAACACTGAAGCTTTCTTT
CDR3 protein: CASRRDGMNTEAFF

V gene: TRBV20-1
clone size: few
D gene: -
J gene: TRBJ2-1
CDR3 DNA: TGCAGTGCAATCTCACCGAATGAGCAGTTCTTC
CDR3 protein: CSAISPNEQFF

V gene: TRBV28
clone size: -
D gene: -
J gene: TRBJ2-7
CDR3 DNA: TGTGCCAGCAGTCGCCGACTTTACGAGCAGTACTTC
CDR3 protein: CASSRRLYEQYF

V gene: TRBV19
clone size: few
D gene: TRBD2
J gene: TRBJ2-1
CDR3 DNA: TGTGCCAGTTCTAGCGGGAGGGCCGGCAATGAGCAGTTCTTC
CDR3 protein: CASSSGRAGNEQFF

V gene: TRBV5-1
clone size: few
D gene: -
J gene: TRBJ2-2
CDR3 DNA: TGCGCCAGCAGCTCGGAAAGAACAGCGAACACCGGGGAGCTGTTTTTT
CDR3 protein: CASSSERTANTGELFF

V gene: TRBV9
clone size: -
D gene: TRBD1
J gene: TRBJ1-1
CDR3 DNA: TGTGCCAGCAGCGTGCAGGGGGCTTATACTGAAGCTTTCTTT
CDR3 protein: CASSVQGAYTEAFF

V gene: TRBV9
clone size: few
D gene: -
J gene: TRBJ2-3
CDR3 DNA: TGTGCCAGCAGCGTAGGCTCAGATACGCAGTATTTT
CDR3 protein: CASSVGSDTQYF

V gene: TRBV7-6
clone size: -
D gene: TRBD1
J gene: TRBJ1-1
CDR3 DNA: TGTGCCAGCAGCCCGGGACAGTCCTTCATGAACACTGAAGCTTTCTTT
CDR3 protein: CASSPGQSFMNTEAFF

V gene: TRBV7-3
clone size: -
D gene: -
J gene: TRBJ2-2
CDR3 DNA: TGTGCCAGCAGCCCCCACCTCCCCAAGAACACCGGGGAGCTGTTTTTT
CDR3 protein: CASSPHLPKNTGELFF

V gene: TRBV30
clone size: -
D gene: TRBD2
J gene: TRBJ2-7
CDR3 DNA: TGTGCCTGGAGGGGTAGCGGGAGGGCCGTCTACGAGCAGTACTTC
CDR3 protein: CAWRGSGRAVYEQYF

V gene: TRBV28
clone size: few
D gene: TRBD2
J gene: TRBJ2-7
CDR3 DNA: TGTGCCAGCAGTCTCTTCGGGACTAGCGGTTCCTACGAGCAGTACTTC
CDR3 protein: CASSLFGTSGSYEQYF

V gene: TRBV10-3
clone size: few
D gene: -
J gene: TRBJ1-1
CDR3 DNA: TGTGCCATCAGCGACAGAATGAACACTGAAGCTTTCTTT
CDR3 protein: CAISDRMNTEAFF

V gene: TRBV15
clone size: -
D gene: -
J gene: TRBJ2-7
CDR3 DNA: TGTGCCACCAGCAGAGAGGCGCAGGGCCACTACGAGCAGTACTTC
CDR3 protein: CATSREAQGHYEQYF

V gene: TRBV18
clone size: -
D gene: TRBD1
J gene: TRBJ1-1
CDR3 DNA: TGTGCCAGCTCACCATCTGGGACAGGAGTTTTCTTT
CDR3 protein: CASSPSGTGVFF

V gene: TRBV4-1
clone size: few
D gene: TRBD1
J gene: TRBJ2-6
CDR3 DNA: TGCGCCAGCGCCCTGACAGGGGCTGGGGCCAACGTCCTGACTTTC
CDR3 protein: CASALTGAGANVLTF

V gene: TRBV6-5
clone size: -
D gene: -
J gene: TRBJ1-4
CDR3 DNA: TGTGCCACCGGGACGGACGATGAAAAACTGTTTTTT
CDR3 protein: CATGTDDEKLFF

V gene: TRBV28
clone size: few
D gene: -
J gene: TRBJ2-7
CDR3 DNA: TGTGCCAGCAGTTTGGGACGCAAGGGTGCCTACGAGCAGTACTTC
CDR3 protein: CASSLGRKGAYEQYF

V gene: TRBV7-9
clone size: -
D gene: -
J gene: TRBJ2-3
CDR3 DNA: TGTGCCAGCAGCGCCCTGCGAGGGAAAGGGTCAGATACGCAGTATTTT
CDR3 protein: CASSALRGKGSDTQYF

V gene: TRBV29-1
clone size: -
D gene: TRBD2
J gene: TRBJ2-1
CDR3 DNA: TGCAGGACATCGATGGGAGGGAGTGGGTCCTACAATGAGCAGTTCTTC
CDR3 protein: CRTSMGGSGSYNEQFF

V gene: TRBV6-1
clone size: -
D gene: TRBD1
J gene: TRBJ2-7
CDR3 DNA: TGTGCCAGCAACAGACAGGGCTACGAGCAGTACTTC
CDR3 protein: CASNRQGYEQYF

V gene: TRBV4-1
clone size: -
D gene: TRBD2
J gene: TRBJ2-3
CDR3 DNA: TGCGCCAGCATGATGACTAGCGCGAGCACAGATACGCAGTATTTT
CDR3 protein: CASMMTSASTDTQYF

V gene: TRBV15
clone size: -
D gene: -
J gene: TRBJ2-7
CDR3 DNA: TGTGCCACCAGTTGGAGCAAGGAAGTCTCCTACGAGCAGTACTTC
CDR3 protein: CATSWSKEVSYEQYF

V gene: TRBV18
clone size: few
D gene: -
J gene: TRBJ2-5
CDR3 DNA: TGTGCCAGCTCACCGGGGGAGGGACAGCGAGAGACCCAGTACTTC
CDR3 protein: CASSPGEGQRETQYF

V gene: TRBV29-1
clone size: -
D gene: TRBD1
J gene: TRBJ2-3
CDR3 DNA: TGCAGCGTCTCGTCGGGACAGAGCACAGATACGCAGTATTTT
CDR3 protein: CSVSSGQSTDTQYF

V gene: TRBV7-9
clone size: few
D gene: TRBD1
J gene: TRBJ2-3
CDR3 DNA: TGTGCCAGCAGCTCCGGCAAATTGACAGGGGCCCCCCTCACAGATACGCAGTATTTT
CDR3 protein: CASSSGKLTGAPLTDTQYF

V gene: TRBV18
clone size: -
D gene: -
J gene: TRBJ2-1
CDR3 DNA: TGTGCCAGCTCACCACCGGGGTTGGGTGAGCAGTTCTTC
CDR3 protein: CASSPPGLGEQFF

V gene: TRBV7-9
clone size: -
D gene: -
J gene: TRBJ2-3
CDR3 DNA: TGTGCCAGCAGCTTAGGAGGTAGCGACACGCAGTATTTT
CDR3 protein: CASSLGGSDTQYF

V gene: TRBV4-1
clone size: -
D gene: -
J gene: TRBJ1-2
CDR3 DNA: TGCGCCAGCAGCCAAGAAAGTAGAGCCGGACTCTATGGCTACACCTTC
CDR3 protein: CASSQESRAGLYGYTF

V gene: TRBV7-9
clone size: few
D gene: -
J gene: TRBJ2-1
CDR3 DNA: TGTGCCAGCAGCTTAGATGCGGGCTACAATGAGCAGTTCTTC
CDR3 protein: CASSLDAGYNEQFF

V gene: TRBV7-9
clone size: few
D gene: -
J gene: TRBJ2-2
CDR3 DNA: TGTGCCAAAGGGGACATTTCGAACACCGGGGAGCTGTTTTTT
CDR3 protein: CAKGDISNTGELFF

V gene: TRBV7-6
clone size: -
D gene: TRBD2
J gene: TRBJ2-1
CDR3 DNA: TGTGCCAGCAGCTCGGGCTCTACTAGCGCCGTTCACAATGAGCAGTTCTTC
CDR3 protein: CASSSGSTSAVHNEQFF

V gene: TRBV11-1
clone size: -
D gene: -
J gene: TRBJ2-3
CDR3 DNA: TGTGCCAGCAGCGTGACCGGGACATTCTGGACAGATACGCAGTATTTT
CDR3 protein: CASSVTGTFWTDTQYF

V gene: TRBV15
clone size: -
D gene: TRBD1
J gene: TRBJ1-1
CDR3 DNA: TGTGCCACCAGCAGGGAGGACAGGGGGTTTACTGAAGCTTTCTTT
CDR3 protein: CATSREDRGFTEAFF

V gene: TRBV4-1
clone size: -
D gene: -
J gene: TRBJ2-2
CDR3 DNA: TGCGCCAGCAGCCCCTTGGGCCGAAACACCGGGGAGCTGTTTTTT
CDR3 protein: CASSPLGRNTGELFF

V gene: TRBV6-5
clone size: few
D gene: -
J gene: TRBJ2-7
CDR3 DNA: TGTGCCAGCAGGAATGGGAGGCTCTACGAGCAGTACTTC
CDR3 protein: CASRNGRLYEQYF

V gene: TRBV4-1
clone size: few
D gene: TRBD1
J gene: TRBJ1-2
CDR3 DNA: TGCGCCAGCAGCCCCGAATCCGGGACAGGGTTTAACTATGGCTACACCTTC
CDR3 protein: CASSPESGTGFNYGYTF

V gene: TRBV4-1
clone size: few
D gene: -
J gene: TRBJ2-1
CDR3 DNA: TGCGCCAGCAGCCAAGTTGCAGGGTCGGGCTCCTACAATGAGCAGTTCTTC
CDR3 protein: CASSQVAGSGSYNEQFF

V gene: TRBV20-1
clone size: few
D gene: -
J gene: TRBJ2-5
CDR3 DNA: TGCAGTGCCCTGGTGCGAGAGACCCAGTACTTC
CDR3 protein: CSALVRETQYF

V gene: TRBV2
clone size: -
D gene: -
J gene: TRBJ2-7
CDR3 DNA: TGTGCCAGCAGTGACTTCGGACAGTACGAGCAGTACTTC
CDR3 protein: CASSDFGQYEQYF

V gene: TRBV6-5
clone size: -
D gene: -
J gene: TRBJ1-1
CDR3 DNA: TGTGCCAGCAGAAACGGACAGAAGAACACTGAAGCTTTCTTT
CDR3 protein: CASRNGQKNTEAFF

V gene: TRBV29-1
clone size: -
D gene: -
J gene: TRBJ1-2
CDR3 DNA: TGCAGCGTTCCTCCAGTGGACAACTATGGCTACACCTTC
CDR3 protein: CSVPPVDNYGYTF

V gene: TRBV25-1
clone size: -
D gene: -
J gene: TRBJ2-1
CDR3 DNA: TGTGCCAGCAGTGAACATGGACGGGGCCAGCAGTTCTTC
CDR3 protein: CASSEHGRGQQFF

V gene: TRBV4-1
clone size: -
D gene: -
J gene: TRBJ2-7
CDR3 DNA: TGCGCCAGCAGCCAGCCTCCCGGCCGCTCCTACGAGCAGTACTTC
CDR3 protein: CASSQPPGRSYEQYF

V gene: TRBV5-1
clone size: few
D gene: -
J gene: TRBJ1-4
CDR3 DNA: TGCGCCAGCAGCCTGGGGGGAGCAAGGGAAAAACTGTTTTTT
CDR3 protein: CASSLGGAREKLFF

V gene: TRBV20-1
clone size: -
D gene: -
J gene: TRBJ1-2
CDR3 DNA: TGCAGTGCTAGTAGGAGCGATGGCTACACCTTC
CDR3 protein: CSASRSDGYTF

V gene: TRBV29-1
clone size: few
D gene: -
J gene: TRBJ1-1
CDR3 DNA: TGCAGCGTTAAGCTGGGAACCAACACTGAAGCTTTCTTT
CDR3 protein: CSVKLGTNTEAFF

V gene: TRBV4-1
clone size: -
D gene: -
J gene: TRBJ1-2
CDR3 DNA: TGCGCCAGCAGCCAAGATCGAGGGCAAGCTGGCTACACCTTC
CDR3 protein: CASSQDRGQAGYTF

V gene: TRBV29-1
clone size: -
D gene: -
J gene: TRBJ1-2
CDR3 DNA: TGCAGCGTTGAAGCAGGATTCTATGGCTACACCTTC
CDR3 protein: CSVEAGFYGYTF

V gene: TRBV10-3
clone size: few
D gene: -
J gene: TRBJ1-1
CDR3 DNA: TGTGCCATCCGACAGTCGAACACTGAAGCTTTCTTT
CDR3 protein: CAIRQSNTEAFF

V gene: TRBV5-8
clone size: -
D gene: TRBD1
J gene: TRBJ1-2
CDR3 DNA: TGTGCCAGCGCCCGGACAGGGGGAAGGGGCTACACCTTC
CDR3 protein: CASARTGGRGYTF

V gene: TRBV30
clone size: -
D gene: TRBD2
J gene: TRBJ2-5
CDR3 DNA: TGTGCCTGGAGTGTCTCACTAGCGGGAGAGACCCAGTACTTC
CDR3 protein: CAWSVSLAGETQYF

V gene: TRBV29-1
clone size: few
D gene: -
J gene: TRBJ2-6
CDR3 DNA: TGCAGCGTTGAGGGGACCTCTGGGGCCAACGTCCTGACTTTC
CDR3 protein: CSVEGTSGANVLTF

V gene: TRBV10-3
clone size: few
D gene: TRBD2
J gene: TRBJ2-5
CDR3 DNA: TGTGCCATCTCAGATAGCGGGGGCCGGTCAGAGACCCAGTACTTC
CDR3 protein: CAISDSGGRSETQYF

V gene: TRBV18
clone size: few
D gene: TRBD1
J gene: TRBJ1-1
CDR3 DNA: TGTGCCAGCTCACTTCTCACAGGGGTGAAGAAGAACACTGAAGCTTTCTTT
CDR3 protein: CASSLLTGVKKNTEAFF